This T cell receptor beta chain comes out of a study of control samples from healthy donors and cancer patients (dated by TCRdb to about 2020). From cysteine to phenylalanine, the CDR3 is 13 amino acids long. The CDR3 DNA has 39 bases and is translated from base 1. For CDR1 and CDR2, the germline V gene (reference sequence) lists MNHEY and SMNVEV. A distance of 6 bases separates the germline ends of V and J, which lose 2 bases and 2 bases respectively. The method was the immunoSEQ multiplex PCR assay. As stored in TCRdb, this immuneACCESS dataset retains in-frame rearrangements with V and J assigned. A fraction of the clones does not appear; measured against another copy, unresolved V genes explain less than half of the discrepancy, and the remainder lacks a known reason. For this sample the table gives 150,000 to 200,000 clones, of which about 92% were detected only once. The top ten clonotypes cover 1.1% to 1.5% of the sample.

As concerns this clone: Its recognized antigen is unknown. Per-nucleotide qualities are absent, and no much larger clonotype sits a single base away.

The sequenced sample consisted of blood. The V gene is TRBV27 and the J gene is TRBJ2-5; the D gene cannot be named for sure. The clonotype originates from a man aged 25-45 years in good health. The CDR3 reads as follows: CASSLKRQETQYF. The sequence in DNA is TGTGCCAGCAGTTTAAAACGGCAAGAGACCCAGTACTTC.